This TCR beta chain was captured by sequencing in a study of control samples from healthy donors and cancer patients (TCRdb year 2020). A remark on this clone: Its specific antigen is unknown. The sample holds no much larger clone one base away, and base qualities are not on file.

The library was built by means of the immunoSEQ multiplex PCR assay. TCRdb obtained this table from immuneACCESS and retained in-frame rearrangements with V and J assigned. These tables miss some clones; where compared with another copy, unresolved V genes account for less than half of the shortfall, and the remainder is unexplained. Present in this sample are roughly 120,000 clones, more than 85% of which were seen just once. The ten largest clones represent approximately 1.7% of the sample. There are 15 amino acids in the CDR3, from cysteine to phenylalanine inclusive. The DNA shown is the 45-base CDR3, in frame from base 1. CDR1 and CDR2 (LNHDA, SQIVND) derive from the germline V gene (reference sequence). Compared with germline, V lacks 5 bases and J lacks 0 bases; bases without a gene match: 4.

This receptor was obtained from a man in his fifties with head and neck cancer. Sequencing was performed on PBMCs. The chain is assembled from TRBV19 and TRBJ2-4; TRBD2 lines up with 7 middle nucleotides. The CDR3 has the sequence CASSVSGLAKNIQYF. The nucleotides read TGTGCCAGTAGTGTTAGCGGGCTAGCCAAAAACATTCAGTACTTC.